These T cell receptor beta chains were read from a single sample in a study of cytomegalovirus exposure and HLA in healthy donors. Repertoires were generated with immunoSEQ multiplex PCR, while TCRdb's copy carries only in-frame clones and drops some. This table has fewer than 120,000 clones, about four fifths appearing once. The sequencing sample was made of PBMCs. The origin of the receptors is a woman in her fifties or sixties in good health and CMV-seropositive. Both conserved end residues are trimmed from each CDR3. Clone size is given for some rows only: seen once, a few or many times, or a class if the clone is expanded.

V gene,J gene,clone size,CDR3 protein
TRBV6-5,TRBJ2-7,once,ASSPDGGSDYEQY
TRBV30,TRBJ1-6,.,ACPTENYNSPLH
TRBV15,TRBJ1-5,.,ATSRDLTGGFHQPQH
TRBV2,TRBJ1-1,.,ASSVDGQGVVEAF
TRBV5-4,TRBJ1-1,.,ASSHGTEAF
TRBV7-7,TRBJ1-3,.,ASSPTGEGNTIY
TRBV5-1,TRBJ2-7,.,ASSLITGTSGRVYEQY
TRBV9,TRBJ1-4,few,ASSGQGLDSPFGNEKLF
TRBV6-6,TRBJ1-6,once,ASRAGSYNSPLH
TRBV5-5,TRBJ1-1,.,ASSPSAAWGQGMNTEAF
TRBV5-1,TRBJ2-5,.,ASRAQLLAQREETQY
TRBV2,TRBJ1-1,.,ASSELGDRGLGVAF
TRBV29-1,TRBJ1-1,.,SVEGPQQGITEAF
TRBV7-9,TRBJ1-1,once,SSSPGQGQWDTEAF
TRBV9,TRBJ2-1,.,ASSARTSGREEQF
TRBV27,TRBJ1-2,.,ASSSTRYGYT
TRBV28,TRBJ2-1,.,ASSFGVWTSGSGEQF
TRBV11-2,TRBJ1-2,.,ASSSHRTFNYGYT
TRBV9,TRBJ2-7,.,ASSLRGSAYEQY
TRBV29-1,TRBJ1-2,.,SVGGDRGLALTNGYT
TRBV11-2,TRBJ2-7,.,ASSPTDKRLPYEQY
TRBV19,TRBJ1-2,once,ASSMLGAGLKDYGYT
TRBV28,TRBJ2-3,.,ASRPAGTGGPDTQY
TRBV9,TRBJ2-1,.,ASSVDLTASYNEQF
TRBV7-9,TRBJ2-7,.,ASSSGSLQY
TRBV7-3,TRBJ2-5,.,ASSLGYGVEETQY
TRBV4-1,.,.,ASSQEPAGVPYEQY
TRBV2,TRBJ2-1,once,ASCVSGRLGEQF
TRBV7-6,TRBJ2-5,.,ASRRTSGQETQY
TRBV19,TRBJ2-7,.,ASSMGSGSGFEQY
TRBV5-1,TRBJ2-3,many,ASSLSTDTQY
TRBV6-5,TRBJ2-7,.,ASSDRDRGYEQY
TRBV5-1,TRBJ1-5,.,ASSSEANQPQH
TRBV28,TRBJ2-2,.,ASSFVGGQGAIGELF
TRBV6-5,TRBJ2-1,.,ASSYSIAVNEQF
TRBV15,TRBJ2-6,.,ATSRVHGWSGANVLT
TRBV11-3,TRBJ1-1,.,ASSFKAGTEAF
TRBV19,TRBJ2-2,.,ASSIDLAGANTGELF
TRBV7-9,TRBJ1-1,.,ASSPDRTGVRGAF
TRBV11-3,TRBJ2-1,.,ASNQEGTEQF
TRBV28,TRBJ2-2,.,ASSFVGELF